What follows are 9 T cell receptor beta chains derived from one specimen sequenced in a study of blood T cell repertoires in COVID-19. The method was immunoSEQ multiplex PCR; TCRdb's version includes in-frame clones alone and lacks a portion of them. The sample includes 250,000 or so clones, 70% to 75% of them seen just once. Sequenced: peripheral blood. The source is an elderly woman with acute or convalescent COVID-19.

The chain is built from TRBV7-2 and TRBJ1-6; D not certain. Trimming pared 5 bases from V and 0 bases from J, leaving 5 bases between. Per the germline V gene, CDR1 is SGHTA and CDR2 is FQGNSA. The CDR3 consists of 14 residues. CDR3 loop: CASSPSSYNSPLHF. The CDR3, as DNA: TGTGCCAGCAGCCCTAGCTCCTATAATTCACCCCTCCACTTT.

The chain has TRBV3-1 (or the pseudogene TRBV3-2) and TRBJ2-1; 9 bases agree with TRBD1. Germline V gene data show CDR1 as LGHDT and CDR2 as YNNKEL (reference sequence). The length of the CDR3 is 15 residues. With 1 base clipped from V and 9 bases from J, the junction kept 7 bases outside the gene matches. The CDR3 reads CASSQAGTGPGEQFF. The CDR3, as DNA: TGTGCCAGCAGCCAAGCGGGGACAGGGCCGGGTGAGCAGTTCTTC.

DNA for the CDR3: TGTGCCTGGAACCCGGGGGCTGGGGCCAACGTCCTGACTTTC. Protein product: CAWNPGAGANVLTF. The chain joins TRBV30 to TRBJ2-6, with a tentative D call TRBD2 (6 bases). This CDR3 has 14 residues. Trimming cost V 4 bases and J 2 bases, with 9 bases left between them. Germline CDR1 and CDR2: GTSNPN and SVGIG (reference sequence). The full variable domain, completed using reference TRBV30 and TRBJ2-6, is SQTIHQWPATLVQPVGSPLSLECTVEGTSNPNLYWYRQAAGRGLQLLFYSVGIGQISSEVPQNLSASRPQDRQFILSSKKLLLSDSGFYLCAWNPGAGANVLTFGAGSRLTVL.

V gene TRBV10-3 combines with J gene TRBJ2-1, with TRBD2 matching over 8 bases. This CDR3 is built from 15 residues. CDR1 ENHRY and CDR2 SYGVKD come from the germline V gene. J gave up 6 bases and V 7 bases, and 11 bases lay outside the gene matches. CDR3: CAITPGLEVSNEQFF. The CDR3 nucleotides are TGTGCCATCACCCCGGGACTAGAGGTCTCCAATGAGCAGTTCTTC.

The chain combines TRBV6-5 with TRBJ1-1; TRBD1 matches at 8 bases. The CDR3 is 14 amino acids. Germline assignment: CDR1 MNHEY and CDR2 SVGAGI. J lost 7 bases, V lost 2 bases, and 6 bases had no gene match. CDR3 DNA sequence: TGTGCCAGCAGTTACACGGGACAGGTTGTTGAAGCTTTCTTT. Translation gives CASSYTGQVVEAFF.

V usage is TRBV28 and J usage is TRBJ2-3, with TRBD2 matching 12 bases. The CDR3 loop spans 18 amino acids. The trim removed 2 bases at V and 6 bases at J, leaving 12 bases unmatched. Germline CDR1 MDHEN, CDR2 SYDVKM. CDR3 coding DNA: TGTGCCAGCAGTTTACCCAAACTAGCGGGAGGCGTCGGGGATACGCAGTATTTT. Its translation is CASSLPKLAGGVGDTQYF.

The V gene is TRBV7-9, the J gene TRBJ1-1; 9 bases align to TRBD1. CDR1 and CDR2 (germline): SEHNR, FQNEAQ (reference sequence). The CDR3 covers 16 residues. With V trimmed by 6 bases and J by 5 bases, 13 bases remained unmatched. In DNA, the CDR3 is TGTGCCAGCAGATCACAGGGGGCGGTTTTAAGGACTGAAGCTTTCTTT. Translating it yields CASRSQGAVLRTEAFF.

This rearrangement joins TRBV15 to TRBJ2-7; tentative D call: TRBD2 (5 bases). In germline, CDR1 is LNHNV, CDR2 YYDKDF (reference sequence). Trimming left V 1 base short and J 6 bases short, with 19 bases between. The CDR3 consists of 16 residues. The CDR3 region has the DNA TGTGCCACCAGCAGAGGGCGGGTGTCCAGGAGCCTCGAGCAGTACTTC. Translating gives CATSRGRVSRSLEQYF. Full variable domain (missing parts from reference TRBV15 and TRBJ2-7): DAMVIQNPRYQVTQFGKPVTLSCSQTLNHNVMYWYQQKSSQAPKLLFHYYDKDFNNEADTPDNFQSRRPNTSFCFLDIRSPGLGDTAMYLCATSRGRVSRSLEQYFGPGTRLTVT.

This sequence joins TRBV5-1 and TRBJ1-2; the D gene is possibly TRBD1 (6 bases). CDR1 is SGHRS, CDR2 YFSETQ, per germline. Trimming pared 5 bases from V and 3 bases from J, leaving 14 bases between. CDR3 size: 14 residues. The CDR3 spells CASSSQGFDYGYTF. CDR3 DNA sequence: TGCGCCAGCAGTTCACAGGGTTTTGACTATGGCTACACCTTC.